This T cell receptor (beta chain) was identified in a study of neurological immune-mediated disorders. Study results and limitations: The level of TCR clonal expansion was highest in patients with HTLV-1-associated myelopathy and lowest in multiple sclerosis, where it fell below the level seen in healthy controls.

This clonotype has at least ten counts. The antigen is unknown. The ends were cut back, 2 bases at V and 3 bases at J, with 14 bases in the middle. The germline V gene has CDR1 MNHEY and CDR2 SVGEGT. This CDR3 comprises 15 residues. From the 5' RACE reads, TCRdb called clonotypes with MiXCR, one entry per CDR3 protein. The top ten hold approximately 7% of the sample, which has about 58,000 distinct CDR3 sequences, about 3.2% seen once. The TCR originated in a woman aged 55-69 years with multiple sclerosis. This chain connects TRBV6-2 or TRBV6-3 to TRBJ2-7; D not resolved. The sequenced sample consisted of PBMCs. The CDR3, as DNA: TGTGCCAGCAGTTACCTTACCGGGCTAAACTACGAGCAGTACTTC. It translates to CASSYLTGLNYEQYF.